Listed below are T cell receptor beta chains from one sample, sequenced in a study of cytomegalovirus exposure and HLA in healthy donors. Some clones are missing from TCRdb's copy, which holds only in-frame ones; the method was immunoSEQ multiplex PCR. The data contain approximately 37,000 clones, 74% of them singletons. Sequencing used PBMCs. The origin of the receptors is a young man in good health and CMV-seronegative. Each CDR3 is given without its conserved first and last residue. Fields, in order: J gene, CDR3 length, V gene, CDR3 protein.

TRBJ2-5 9 TRBV20-1 SARQMETQY
TRBJ1-4 13 TRBV11-2 ASSPGQASNEKLF
TRBJ2-1 14 TRBV6-1 ASSEELRGGGDEQF
TRBJ2-7 12 TRBV19 ASSSRGRSYEQY
TRBJ2-1 13 TRBV19 ASRLSGGAYNEQF
TRBJ1-1 15 TRBV5-1 ASSMGGTAVPNTEAF
TRBJ2-5 12 TRBV10-3 AIKASGRTETQY
TRBJ2-5 10 TRBV7-9 ASSFELETQY
TRBJ1-1 13 TRBV7-3 ASSPSGQGSTEAF
TRBJ2-2 14 TRBV7-9 ASSDTSVWGTGELF
TRBJ2-1 15 TRBV5-1 ASSLLDGINSYNEQF
TRBJ2-1 16 TRBV2 ASSEARFGLGRGNEQF
TRBJ2-7 13 TRBV13 ASSLGRDRVYEQY
TRBJ2-1 9 TRBV2 ASRTGGEQF
TRBJ2-7 12 TRBV5-5 ASSDRTGPYEQY
TRBJ2-7 13 TRBV27 ASSIADRSGYEQY
TRBJ1-2 13 TRBV30 AWSVRNSINYGYT
TRBJ2-2 13 TRBV2 ASRRTPTNTGELF
TRBJ2-3 14 TRBV7-6 ASSSSGGALTDTQY
TRBJ2-6 13 TRBV7-8 ASSLGGIGANVLT
TRBJ2-7 13 TRBV6-6 ASSPLDRGAYEQY
TRBJ2-3 13 TRBV5-4 ASSPRGLSTDTQY
TRBJ2-1 12 TRBV6-1 ASSEDVRGHEQF
TRBJ2-3 13 TRBV5-6 ASSLVGTGGSTQY
TRBJ2-5 11 TRBV11-3 ASSKDSQGTQY
TRBJ2-1 16 TRBV6-1 ASSARGLAGGLYNEQF
TRBJ2-1 15 TRBV4-1 ASSLILAGGNYNEQF
TRBJ2-2 17 TRBV4-1 ASSHRVLPPGLAPGELF
TRBJ1-2 12 TRBV9 ASSPRTGGAGYT
TRBJ1-6 13 TRBV6-5 ASSYSRDNNSPLH
TRBJ2-2 14 TRBV4-1 ASSLFAGENTGELF
TRBJ2-2 13 TRBV6-1 ATRTLTGDPGELF
TRBJ2-3 14 TRBV19 ASSAPGLGKAISQY
TRBJ2-1 11 TRBV29-1 SVEDRAGFEQF
TRBJ2-7 15 TRBV7-2 ASSLWGWGQGGDEQY
TRBJ1-3 13 TRBV5-1 ASSKGGDSGNTIY
TRBJ2-7 13 TRBV6-5 ASSSLAGGSYEQY
TRBJ1-1 7 TRBV20-1 SARIHPV
TRBJ2-4 15 TRBV19 ASSIPGLPGAKNIQY
TRBJ1-2 14 TRBV5-1 ASSLLGDGTGVSYP
TRBJ2-7 12 TRBV27 ATRDSGSYYEQY
TRBJ1-5 11 TRBV19 ASSIAGLQPQH
. 13 TRBV2 ASSRRGQGVNEQY
TRBJ1-3 11 TRBV30 AWSQAGGNTIY
TRBJ2-3 13 TRBV5-1 ASSSGTSRTDTQY
TRBJ1-2 16 TRBV9 ASSVAIGTGLAADGYT
TRBJ2-7 12 TRBV6-5 ASSYQGLTYEQY
TRBJ1-2 13 TRBV9 ASSAGQGPLYGYT